The source of this TCR beta chain is a study of blood T cell repertoires in COVID-19. Looked up from germline, CDR1 is SGHRS and CDR2 is YFSETQ. There are 13 residues in the CDR3. The V segment lost 4 bases and the J segment 3 bases; nucleotides outside the gene matches: 3. This table comes from immunoSEQ multiplex PCR, and its TCRdb copy is limited to in-frame clones, with some not included. The data hold 300,000 to 350,000 clones, with about 88% observed a single time. Specimen: PBMCs or T cells enriched from blood (not recorded which). V gene TRBV5-1 combines with J gene TRBJ1-1; 7 bases are a match to TRBD1. The sequence was obtained from a woman aged 25 to 39 who had been exposed to COVID-19. CDR3 in DNA: TGCGCCAGCAGCCAGGGGACAGACACTGAAGCTTTCTTT. Residues: CASSQGTDTEAFF.